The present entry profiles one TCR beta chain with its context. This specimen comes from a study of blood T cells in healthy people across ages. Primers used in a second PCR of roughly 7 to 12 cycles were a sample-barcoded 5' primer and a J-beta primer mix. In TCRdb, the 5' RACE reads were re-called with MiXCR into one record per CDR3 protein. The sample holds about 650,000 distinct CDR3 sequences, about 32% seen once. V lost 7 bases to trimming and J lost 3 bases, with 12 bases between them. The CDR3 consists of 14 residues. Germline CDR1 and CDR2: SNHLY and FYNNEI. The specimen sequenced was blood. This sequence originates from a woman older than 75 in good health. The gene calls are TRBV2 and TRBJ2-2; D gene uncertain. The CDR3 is CASMGPFDTGELFF. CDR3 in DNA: TGTGCCAGCATGGGTCCCTTCGACACCGGGGAGCTGTTTTTT. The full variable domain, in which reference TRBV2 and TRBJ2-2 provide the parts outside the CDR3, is EPEVTQTPSHQVTQMGQEVILRCVPISNHLYFYWYRQILGQKVEFLVSFYNNEISEKSEIFDDQFSVERPDGSNFTLKIRSTKLEDSAMYFCASMGPFDTGELFFGEGSRLTVL.